This is a list of T cell receptor beta chains from one sample in a study of prognosis after radiotherapy for stage I lung cancer. TCRdb used MiXCR to reprocess the multiplex PCR reads, holding one entry per CDR3 protein. In the table there are roughly 15,000 distinct CDR3 sequences, less than 45% of which are singletons. The source was PBMCs, collected before or after stereotactic body radiation therapy (not recorded which). Receptors originate from a donor over 45 with non-small cell lung cancer. The CDR3 runs from the conserved cysteine through the conserved F or W. Each record gives: D gene, CDR3 length, V gene, J gene, clone size, CDR3 protein, CDR3 DNA. The D gene is left open where the match is weak. Clone size is not always given. Where it is, it says once, few, many or a class for expanded clones.

NA	13	TRBV19	TRBJ2-1	medium-sized	CASSYPQGNEQFF	TGTGCCAGTAGCTACCCGCAGGGGAATGAGCAGTTCTTC
TRBD2	15	TRBV6-1	TRBJ2-7	NA	CASSGRGGNSYEQYF	TGTGCCAGCAGTGGACGGGGAGGGAACTCCTACGAGCAGTACTTC
NA	17	TRBV24-1	TRBJ2-1	NA	CAPSGPRDDLAGYEQFF	TGTGCCCCCAGTGGCCCTCGGGACGACCTCGCGGGGTATGAGCAGTTCTTC
NA	14	TRBV7-9	TRBJ2-3	few	CASSTKGGADTQYF	TGTGCCAGCAGCACTAAGGGCGGGGCAGATACGCAGTATTTT
NA	17	TRBV5-1	TRBJ2-1	many	CASSLAPGILSYNEQFF	TGCGCCAGCAGCTTGGCCCCAGGAATTTTATCCTACAATGAGCAGTTCTTC
TRBD1	13	TRBV20-1	TRBJ1-2	medium-sized	CSAGDRGDYGYTF	TGCAGTGCGGGGGACAGGGGTGACTATGGCTACACCTTC
NA	12	TRBV6-8	TRBJ2-7	NA	CARSPGPHEQYF	TGTGCCAGAAGCCCCGGGCCCCACGAGCAGTACTTC
TRBD2	15	TRBV2	TRBJ2-3	NA	CASSATSVRTDTQYF	TGTGCCAGCAGTGCTACTAGCGTTCGCACAGATACGCAGTATTTT
TRBD1	16	TRBV5-4	TRBJ2-1	many	CASSLGQGQVVDEQFF	TGTGCCAGCAGCTTAGGTCAGGGACAGGTAGTGGATGAGCAGTTCTTC
NA	15	TRBV11-2	TRBJ2-2	medium-sized	CACGRTAGNTGELFF	TGTGCCTGCGGGCGGACGGCGGGAAACACCGGGGAGCTGTTTTTT
NA	15	TRBV27	TRBJ2-7	many	CASSLSEGPTYEQYF	TGTGCCAGCAGTTTATCGGAGGGTCCCACCTACGAGCAGTACTTC
NA	13	TRBV28	TRBJ1-2	many	CASIQGHLYGYTF	TGTGCCAGCATCCAGGGACACCTCTATGGCTACACCTTC
NA	15	TRBV5-6	TRBJ1-3	many	CASSLGTVKENTIYF	TGTGCCAGCAGCTTGGGGACAGTCAAAGAAAACACCATATATTTT
NA	13	TRBV5-6	TRBJ2-7	many	CASSLPRGGEQYF	TGTGCCAGCAGCTTGCCCAGGGGAGGCGAGCAGTACTTC
NA	15	TRBV10-2	TRBJ2-3	NA	CASSWTAPRTDTQYF	TGCGCCAGCAGTTGGACGGCACCTCGAACAGATACGCAGTATTTT
TRBD1	15	TRBV7-9	TRBJ1-2	many	CASSFLAGTGEDYTF	TGTGCCAGCAGCTTTCTAGCCGGGACAGGGGAGGACTACACCTTC
NA	18	TRBV20-1	TRBJ1-2	NA	CSTDTPLSTRRSNYGYTF	TGCAGTACCGATACGCCCCTGTCCACCAGACGGAGTAACTATGGCTACACCTTC
NA	13	TRBV6-1	TRBJ2-5	NA	CASALTQRHTQYF	TGTGCCAGCGCGCTGACCCAGAGGCATACCCAGTACTTC
TRBD2	16	TRBV6-4	TRBJ2-1	many	CASSKGLAGGLNEQFF	TGTGCCAGCAGTAAGGGACTAGCGGGGGGATTAAATGAGCAGTTCTTC
TRBD1	13	TRBV19	TRBJ1-5	NA	CASSITGEQPQHF	TGTGCCAGTAGTATCACAGGGGAACAGCCCCAGCATTTT